These T cell receptor beta chains were read from a single sample in a study of cytomegalovirus exposure and HLA in healthy donors. Sequencing was performed with immunoSEQ multiplex PCR; in TCRdb, only in-frame clones are kept and a portion is missing. There are about 120,000 clones in the sample; less than 85% occur only once, and about 19% lies in the top ten. The sample consisted of PBMCs. The source of these receptors is a man aged 18 to 29 in good health and CMV-seropositive. CDR3s include the opening cysteine and the closing phenylalanine or tryptophan. A D gene is named only where the DNA matches it firmly. Expanded clones get a size class; other rows say once, few or many, or leave the size out.

d_gene,v_gene,j_gene,abundance,CDR3nt,CDR3aa
.,TRBV7-6,TRBJ2-2,.,TGTGCCAGCAGCCCTCCCGGCAGGGACTACACCGGGGAGCTGTTTTTT,CASSPPGRDYTGELFF
.,TRBV5-4,TRBJ1-3,once,TGTGCCAGCAGCTTAGACAGGACCTCTGGAAACACCATATATTTT,CASSLDRTSGNTIYF
.,TRBV4-2,TRBJ1-5,.,TGTGCCAGCAGCCAACAGGACAAACTAAGTCAGCCCCAGCATTTT,CASSQQDKLSQPQHF
.,TRBV5-4,TRBJ2-1,.,TGTGCCAGCAGCTTGGCCCTAGGGGGACGACGCGATGAGCAGTTCTTC,CASSLALGGRRDEQFF
.,TRBV14,TRBJ2-3,.,TGTGCCAGCAGCCCCTCGACGGGAGTGCGTTCCACAGATACGCAGTATTTT,CASSPSTGVRSTDTQYF
.,TRBV9,TRBJ1-2,.,TGTGCCAGCAGCGTAGGGGGGGGCGCCGACTATGGCTACACCTTC,CASSVGGGADYGYTF
TRBD2,TRBV6-1,TRBJ2-1,once,TGTGCCAGCAGTGGCCCTTTAGCGGGGGGCGGGAATGAGCAGTTCTTC,CASSGPLAGGGNEQFF
TRBD1,TRBV7-9,TRBJ2-7,.,TGTGCCAGCAGCTTAGGACAGGGGGTCCACGAGCAGTACTTC,CASSLGQGVHEQYF
.,TRBV11-2,TRBJ2-3,.,TGTGCCAGCAGCCTATCTAGTGCCGCAGATACGCAGTATTTT,CASSLSSAADTQYF
TRBD1,TRBV2,TRBJ2-2,.,TGTGCCAGCAGTGGACAGGGGAACACCGGGGAGCTGTTTTTT,CASSGQGNTGELFF
.,TRBV2,TRBJ1-1,.,TGTGCCAGCTCTTGGGGGGGATGGCGGGACACTGAAGCTTTCTTT,CASSWGGWRDTEAFF
.,TRBV6-5,TRBJ2-1,.,TGTGCCAGCAGTCCCTACGGGGGGCGGAATGAGCAGTTCTTC,CASSPYGGRNEQFF
.,TRBV6-5,TRBJ1-2,.,TGTGCCAGCAGTTACTCGGGCAAAGACTATGGCTACACCTTC,CASSYSGKDYGYTF
.,TRBV7-2,TRBJ2-7,.,TGTGCCAGCAGCCTATCGGGACAATCCTACGAGCAGTACTTC,CASSLSGQSYEQYF
.,TRBV7-9,TRBJ2-7,.,TGTGCCAGCAGCCACGCCATGGGGGGATCCTACGAGCAGTACTTC,CASSHAMGGSYEQYF
.,TRBV4-1,TRBJ1-6,.,TGCGCCAGCAGTCTCGTGTGGACAGAGAATTCACCCCTCCACTTT,CASSLVWTENSPLHF
.,TRBV5-6,TRBJ2-3,.,TGTGCCAGCAGCCTTTACACAGATACGCAGTATTTT,CASSLYTDTQYF
.,TRBV6-5,TRBJ2-5,.,TGTGCCAGCAGTTACTACAGGCAAGAGACCCAGTACTTC,CASSYYRQETQYF
TRBD1,TRBV5-1,TRBJ1-1,once,TGCGCCAGCACGGATGGAGGTAGTCTGACAGGGGGCACGATCTTT,CASTDGGSLTGGTIF
TRBD1,TRBV4-1,TRBJ2-5,.,TGCGCCAGCAGCGAGGGACAGGGGGCAGGGGAGACCCAGTACTTC,CASSEGQGAGETQYF
.,TRBV5-8,TRBJ2-2,.,TGTGCCAGCAGCTCAACACTGGCAGGGGATATGAACACCGGGGAGCTGTTTTTT,CASSSTLAGDMNTGELFF
.,TRBV20-1,TRBJ1-1,.,TGCAGTGCTAGAGAAGCTTGGTGGGCTTTCTTT,CSAREAWWAFF
TRBD1,TRBV30,TRBJ1-2,.,TGTGCCTGGATTGGGACAGAAAACTATGGCTACACCTTC,CAWIGTENYGYTF
.,TRBV7-8,TRBJ2-7,.,TGTGCCAGCAGCACGCCGACAAAGGGGAAGACGGATTCCTACGAGCAGTACTTC,CASSTPTKGKTDSYEQYF
.,TRBV9,TRBJ2-4,.,TGTGCCAGCAGCGGGACACAGGGTGAGGCCAAAAACATTCAGTACTTC,CASSGTQGEAKNIQYF
.,TRBV6-5,TRBJ2-1,.,TGTGCCAGCAGCCTCCGCAATGAGCAGTTCTTC,CASSLRNEQFF
.,TRBV5-1,TRBJ2-1,.,TGCGCCAGCAGCGTGATGGCAGGGGGGTACAATGAGCAGTTCTTC,CASSVMAGGYNEQFF
.,TRBV28,TRBJ1-2,.,TGTGCCAGCAGTGAGAGGGACTATGGCTACACCTTC,CASSERDYGYTF
.,TRBV11-2,TRBJ2-5,.,TGTGCCAGCAGCTTCAACAGGGCTGGGGCGGAGACCCAGTACTTC,CASSFNRAGAETQYF
.,TRBV2,TRBJ1-1,.,TGTGCCAGCAGTGAAGGGTGGGGGGTCGGGAACACTGAAGCTTTCTTT,CASSEGWGVGNTEAFF
TRBD2,TRBV18,TRBJ2-3,.,TGTGCCAGCTCACCACCCCTCGCTCTAGCGGGGGGGACAGATACGCAGTATTTT,CASSPPLALAGGTDTQYF
TRBD1,TRBV12-5,TRBJ1-1,.,TGTGCTAGTGGTTCCTCGACAGGGTCGACTGAAGCTTTCTTT,CASGSSTGSTEAFF
TRBD1,TRBV11-2,TRBJ2-5,.,TGTGCCAGCAGCTTGGACACAGGGGGCGGAGAGACCCAGTACTTC,CASSLDTGGGETQYF
TRBD1,TRBV29-1,TRBJ1-2,few,TGCAGCGTCGAACGGGACAGGGCTTATGGCTACACCTTC,CSVERDRAYGYTF
TRBD1,TRBV19,TRBJ2-2,.,TGTGCCAGTAGTCAGGGCGGACAGGGAACCACCGGGGAGCTGTTTTTT,CASSQGGQGTTGELFF
.,TRBV7-9,TRBJ2-7,.,TGTGCCAGCAGCTTGACAGGTAGAACCTACGAGCAGTACTTC,CASSLTGRTYEQYF
TRBD1,TRBV6-5,TRBJ2-7,.,TGTGCCAGCAGTACTCCGACAGGGGGCCGCTACGAGCAGTACTTC,CASSTPTGGRYEQYF
TRBD1,TRBV6-5,TRBJ2-7,.,TGTGCCAGCAGACAGGGGGCTCCGGACGAGCAGTACTTC,CASRQGAPDEQYF
.,TRBV27,TRBJ2-7,.,TGTGCCAGCAGTGGGGGCTTATACGAGCAGTACTTC,CASSGGLYEQYF
TRBD2,TRBV11-2,TRBJ2-3,.,TGTGCCAGCAGCCCTACTAGCGGGGAGAACACAGATACGCAGTATTTT,CASSPTSGENTDTQYF
TRBD2,TRBV4-2,TRBJ2-2,.,TGTGCCAGCAGCCAAGATCCCACTAGCGGGGTGTTCACCGGGGAGCTGTTTTTT,CASSQDPTSGVFTGELFF
TRBD2,TRBV2,TRBJ2-3,.,TGTGCCAGCAGTGGGACTAGCGGGGCCAGCACAGATACGCAGTATTTT,CASSGTSGASTDTQYF
TRBD1,TRBV10-3,TRBJ2-7,.,TGTGCCATCAGTGAGTGGGGTTGGACAGGCTACGAGCAGTACTTC,CAISEWGWTGYEQYF